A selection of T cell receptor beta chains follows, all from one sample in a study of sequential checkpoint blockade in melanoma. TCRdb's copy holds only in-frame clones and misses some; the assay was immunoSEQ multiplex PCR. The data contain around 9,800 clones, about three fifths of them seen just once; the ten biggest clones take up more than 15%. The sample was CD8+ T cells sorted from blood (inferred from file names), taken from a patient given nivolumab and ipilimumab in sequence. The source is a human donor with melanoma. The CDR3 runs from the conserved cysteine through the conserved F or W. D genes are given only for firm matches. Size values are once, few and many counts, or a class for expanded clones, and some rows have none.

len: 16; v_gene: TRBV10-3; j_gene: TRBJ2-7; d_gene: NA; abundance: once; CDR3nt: TGTGCCATCAGCGAGGGTCCCGACTACACCTCCTACGAGCAGTACTTC; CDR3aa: CAISEGPDYTSYEQYF
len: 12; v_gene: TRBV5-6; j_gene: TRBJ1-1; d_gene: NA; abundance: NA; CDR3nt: TGTGCCAGCAGCTTTAGGAACACTGAAGCTTTCTTT; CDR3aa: CASSFRNTEAFF
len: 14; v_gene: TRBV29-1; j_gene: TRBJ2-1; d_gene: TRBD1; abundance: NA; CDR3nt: TGCAGCGTTGATGGACAGGGTTCGGGCAATGAGCAGTTCTTC; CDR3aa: CSVDGQGSGNEQFF
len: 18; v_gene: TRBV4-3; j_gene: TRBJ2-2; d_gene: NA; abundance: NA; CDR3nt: TGCGCCAGCAGCCAAGAGGGGAGCGGACTATCGAACACCGGGGAGCTGTTTTTT; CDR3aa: CASSQEGSGLSNTGELFF
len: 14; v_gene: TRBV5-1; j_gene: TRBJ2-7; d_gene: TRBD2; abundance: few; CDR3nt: TGCGCCAGCAGCCAGGGACTAGCGGGTTACGAGCAGTACTTC; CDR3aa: CASSQGLAGYEQYF
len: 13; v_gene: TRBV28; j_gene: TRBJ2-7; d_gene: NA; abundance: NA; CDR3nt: TGTGCCAGCAGTTCCCCCAGGGATTACGAGCAGTACTTC; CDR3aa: CASSSPRDYEQYF
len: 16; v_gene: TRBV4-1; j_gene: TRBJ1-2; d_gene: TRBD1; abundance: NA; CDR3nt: TGCGCCAGCAGCCATGGAGATACCAGGGGGAACTATGGCTACACCTTC; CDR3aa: CASSHGDTRGNYGYTF
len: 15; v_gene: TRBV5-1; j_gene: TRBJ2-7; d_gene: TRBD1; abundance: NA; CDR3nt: TGCGCCAGCAGCTTATACCGGACAGGATTACGGGAGCAGTACTTC; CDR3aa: CASSLYRTGLREQYF
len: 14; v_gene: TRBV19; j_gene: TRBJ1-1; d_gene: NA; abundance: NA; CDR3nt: TGTGCCAGCAGTTTGGGGGGTATGAACACTGAAGCTTTCTTT; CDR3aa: CASSLGGMNTEAFF
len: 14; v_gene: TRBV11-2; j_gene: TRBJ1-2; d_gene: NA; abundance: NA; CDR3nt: TGTGCCAGCCGACTCCTACCAGGGTTGGATGGCTACACCTTC; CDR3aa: CASRLLPGLDGYTF
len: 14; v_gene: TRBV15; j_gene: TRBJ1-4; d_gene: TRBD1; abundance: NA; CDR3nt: TGTGCCACCAGCAGAGATAGGAGGGGACAGGGGCTGTTTTTT; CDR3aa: CATSRDRRGQGLFF
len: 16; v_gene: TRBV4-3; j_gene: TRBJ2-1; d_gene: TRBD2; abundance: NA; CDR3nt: TGCGCCAGCAGCCAATTTAGCGGGAGCTCCTACAATGAGCAGTTCTTC; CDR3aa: CASSQFSGSSYNEQFF
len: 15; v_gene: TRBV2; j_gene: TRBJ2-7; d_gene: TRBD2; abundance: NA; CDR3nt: TGTGCCAGCAGGTTCCGGGACTACGATTCCTACGAGCAGTACTTC; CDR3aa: CASRFRDYDSYEQYF
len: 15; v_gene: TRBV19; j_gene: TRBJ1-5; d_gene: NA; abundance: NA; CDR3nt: TGTGCCAGTAGTATAAGCGGGGGTAGCAATCAGCCCCAGCATTTT; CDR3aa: CASSISGGSNQPQHF
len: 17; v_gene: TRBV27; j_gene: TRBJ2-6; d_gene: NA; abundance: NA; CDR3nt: TGTGCCAGCAGGACTTTTACGCCCTCCACTGGGGCCAACGTCCTGACTTTC; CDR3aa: CASRTFTPSTGANVLTF
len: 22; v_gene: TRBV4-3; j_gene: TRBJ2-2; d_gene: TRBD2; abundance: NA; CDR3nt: TGCGCCAGCAGCCAAGATTTGTCACCGGGTCCAGCGGGAGGGCCGAGCACCGGGGAGCTGTTTTTT; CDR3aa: CASSQDLSPGPAGGPSTGELFF
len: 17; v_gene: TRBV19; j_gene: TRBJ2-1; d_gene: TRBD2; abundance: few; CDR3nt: TGTGCCAGTAGTATATATAGCGGGAGCTGGTTTCTGAATGAGCAGTTCTTC; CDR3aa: CASSIYSGSWFLNEQFF
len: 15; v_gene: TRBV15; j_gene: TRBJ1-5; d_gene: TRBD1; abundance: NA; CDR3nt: TGTGCCACCAGCGGCCGGGACAGTAGCAATCAGCCCCAGCATTTT; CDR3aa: CATSGRDSSNQPQHF
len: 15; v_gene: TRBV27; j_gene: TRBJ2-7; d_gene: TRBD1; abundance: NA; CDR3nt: TGTGCCAGCAGTTACCCCACACAGGGGGCGAGGGAGCAGTACTTC; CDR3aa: CASSYPTQGAREQYF
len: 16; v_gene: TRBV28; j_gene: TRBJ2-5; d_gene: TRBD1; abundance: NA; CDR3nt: TGTGCCAGCAGTCCCCGGACAGGGAGGAACCAAGAGACCCAGTACTTC; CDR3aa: CASSPRTGRNQETQYF
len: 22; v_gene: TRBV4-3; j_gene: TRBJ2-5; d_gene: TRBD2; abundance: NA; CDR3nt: TGCGCCAGCAGCCAAGATCTTCCCTCCTCGGATGCTAGCGGGAGGCCATGGGAGACCCAGTACTTC; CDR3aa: CASSQDLPSSDASGRPWETQYF
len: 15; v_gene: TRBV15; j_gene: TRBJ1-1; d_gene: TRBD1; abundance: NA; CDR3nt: TGTGCCACCAGGACAGGGGGCTTGGTTTTCACTGAAGCTTTCTTT; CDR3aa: CATRTGGLVFTEAFF
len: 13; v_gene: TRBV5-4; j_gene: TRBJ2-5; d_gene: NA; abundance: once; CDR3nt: TGTGCCGGGGGGACGCCGGACCAAGAGACCCAGTACTTC; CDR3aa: CAGGTPDQETQYF
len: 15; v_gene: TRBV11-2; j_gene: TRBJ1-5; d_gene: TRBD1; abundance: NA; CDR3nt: TGTGCCAGCAGCTCAACAGGGGAGTTCGATCAGCCCCAGCATTTT; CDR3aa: CASSSTGEFDQPQHF
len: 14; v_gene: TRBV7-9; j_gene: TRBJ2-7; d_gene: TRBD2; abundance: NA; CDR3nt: TGTGCCAGCAGCTGGACTAGCGGTGGTGGCGAGCAGTACTTC; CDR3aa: CASSWTSGGGEQYF
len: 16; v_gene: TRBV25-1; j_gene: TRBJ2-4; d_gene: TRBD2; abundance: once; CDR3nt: TGTGCCAGCAGTGAACTAGCGGGATTATCCTCGAACATTCAGTACTTC; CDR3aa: CASSELAGLSSNIQYF
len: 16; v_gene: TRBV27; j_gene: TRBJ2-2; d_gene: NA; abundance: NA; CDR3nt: TGTGCCAGCAGTTTGTCGGCAGGGGATTACACCGGGGAGCTGTTTTTT; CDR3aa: CASSLSAGDYTGELFF
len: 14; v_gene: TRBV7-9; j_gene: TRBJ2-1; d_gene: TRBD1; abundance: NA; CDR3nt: TGTGCCAGCAGCTTAGCGGACAGGGGCAATGAGCAGTTCTTC; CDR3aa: CASSLADRGNEQFF
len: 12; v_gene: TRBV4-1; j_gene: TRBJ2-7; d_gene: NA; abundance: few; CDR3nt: TGCGCCAGCAGCCAGGGGCTTGGCGAGCAGTACTTC; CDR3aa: CASSQGLGEQYF
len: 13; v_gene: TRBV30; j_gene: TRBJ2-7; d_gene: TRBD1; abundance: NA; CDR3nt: TGTGCCTGCTGGGACAGGAACCACTACGAGCAGTACTTC; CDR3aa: CACWDRNHYEQYF
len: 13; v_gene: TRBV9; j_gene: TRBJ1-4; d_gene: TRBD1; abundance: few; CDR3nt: TGTGCCAGCAGCGTGAGGACAGGAGAAAAACTGTTTTTT; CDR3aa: CASSVRTGEKLFF
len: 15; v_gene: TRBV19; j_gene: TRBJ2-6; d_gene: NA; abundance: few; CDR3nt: TGTGCCAGTAGTATCACAGACTCTGGGGCCAACGTCCTGACTTTC; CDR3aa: CASSITDSGANVLTF
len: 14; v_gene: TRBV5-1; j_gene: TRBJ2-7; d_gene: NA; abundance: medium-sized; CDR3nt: TGCGCCAGCAGCTTGGGCGGGGTCAGGGACGAGCAGTACTTC; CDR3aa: CASSLGGVRDEQYF
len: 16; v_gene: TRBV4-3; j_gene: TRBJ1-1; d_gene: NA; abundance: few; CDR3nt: TGCGCCAGCAGCCAAGCGCTCGGGGGTCGGAACACTGAAGCTTTCTTT; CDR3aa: CASSQALGGRNTEAFF
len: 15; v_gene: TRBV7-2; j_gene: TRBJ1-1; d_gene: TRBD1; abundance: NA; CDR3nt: TGTGCCAGCAGCTTAGTAGGCAGGGGGCTCACTGAAGCTTTCTTT; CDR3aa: CASSLVGRGLTEAFF
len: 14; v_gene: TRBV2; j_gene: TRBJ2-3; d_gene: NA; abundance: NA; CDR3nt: TGTGCCAGCGCGGAGGTAACTAGCACAGATACGCAGTATTTT; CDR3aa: CASAEVTSTDTQYF
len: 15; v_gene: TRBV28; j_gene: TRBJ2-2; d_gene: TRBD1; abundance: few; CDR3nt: TGTGCCAGCAGTTTCCGGGACAGGCAAACCGGGGAGCTGTTTTTT; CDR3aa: CASSFRDRQTGELFF
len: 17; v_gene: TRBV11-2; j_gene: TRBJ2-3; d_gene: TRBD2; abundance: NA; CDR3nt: TGTGCCAGCAGCTTTCGAAGGACTAGCGGGAGAACAGATACGCAGTATTTT; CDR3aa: CASSFRRTSGRTDTQYF
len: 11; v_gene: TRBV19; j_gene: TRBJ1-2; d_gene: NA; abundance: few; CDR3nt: TGTGCCAGTAGTATTGGGACTGATTACACCTTC; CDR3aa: CASSIGTDYTF
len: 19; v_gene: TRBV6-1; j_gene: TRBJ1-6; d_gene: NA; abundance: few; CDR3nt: TGTGCCAGCAGTGGAGAACCCGGGACACCATTTACCTATAATTCACCCCTCCACTTT; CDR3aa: CASSGEPGTPFTYNSPLHF
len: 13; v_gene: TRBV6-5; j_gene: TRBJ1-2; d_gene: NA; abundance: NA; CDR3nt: TGTGCCAGCAGTTACTCGTGGGGCACAAGCTACACCTTC; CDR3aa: CASSYSWGTSYTF
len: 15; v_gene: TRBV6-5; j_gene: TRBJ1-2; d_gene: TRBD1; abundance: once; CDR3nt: TGTGCCAGCAGGACCCCCGGGACAGAGGTCTATGGCTACACCTTC; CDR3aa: CASRTPGTEVYGYTF
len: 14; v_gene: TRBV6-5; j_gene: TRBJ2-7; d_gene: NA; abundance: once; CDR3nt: TGTGCCAGCAGTGTTTACACTCACGGGGACGAGCAGTACTTC; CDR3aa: CASSVYTHGDEQYF
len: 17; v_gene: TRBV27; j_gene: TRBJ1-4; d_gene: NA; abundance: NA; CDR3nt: TGTGCCAGCAGCCCTCTACCGGGACTCTCTCTTAATGAAAAACTGTTTTTT; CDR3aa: CASSPLPGLSLNEKLFF
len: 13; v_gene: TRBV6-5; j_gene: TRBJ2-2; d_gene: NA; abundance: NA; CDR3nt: TGTGCCAGCAGTTACTCTCTAGCCGGGGAGCTGTTTTTT; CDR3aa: CASSYSLAGELFF
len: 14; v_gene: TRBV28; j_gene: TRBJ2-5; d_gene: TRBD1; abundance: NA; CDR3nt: TGTGCCAGCAGTTTGAGGGGGCGTTTTGAGACCCAGTACTTC; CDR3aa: CASSLRGRFETQYF
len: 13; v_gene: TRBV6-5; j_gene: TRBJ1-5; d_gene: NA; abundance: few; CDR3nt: TGTGCCAGCAGTAATCAGGGTTATCAGCCCCAGCATTTT; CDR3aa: CASSNQGYQPQHF
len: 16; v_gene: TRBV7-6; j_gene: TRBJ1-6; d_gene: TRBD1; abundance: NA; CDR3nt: TGTGCCAGCAGCTTATACATGCCGGGACAGGGATCACCCCTCCACTTT; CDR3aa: CASSLYMPGQGSPLHF
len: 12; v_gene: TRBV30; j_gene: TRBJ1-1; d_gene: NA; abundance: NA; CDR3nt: TGTGCCTGGAGTGACGGGACATTTGAAGCTTTCTTT; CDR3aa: CAWSDGTFEAFF